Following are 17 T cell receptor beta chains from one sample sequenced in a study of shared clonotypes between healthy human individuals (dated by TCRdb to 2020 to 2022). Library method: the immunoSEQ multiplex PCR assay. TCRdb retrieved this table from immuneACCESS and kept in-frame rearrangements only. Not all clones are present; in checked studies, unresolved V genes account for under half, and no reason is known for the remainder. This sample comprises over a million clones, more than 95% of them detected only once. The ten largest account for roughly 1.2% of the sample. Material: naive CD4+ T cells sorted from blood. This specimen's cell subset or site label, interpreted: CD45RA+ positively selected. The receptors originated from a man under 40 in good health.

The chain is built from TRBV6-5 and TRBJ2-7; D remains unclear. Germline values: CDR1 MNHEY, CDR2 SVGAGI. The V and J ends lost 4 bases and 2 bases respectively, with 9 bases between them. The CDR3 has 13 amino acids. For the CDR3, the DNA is TGTGCCAGCAGTTCCCCGAACACCTACGAGCAGTACTTC. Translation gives CASSSPNTYEQYF.

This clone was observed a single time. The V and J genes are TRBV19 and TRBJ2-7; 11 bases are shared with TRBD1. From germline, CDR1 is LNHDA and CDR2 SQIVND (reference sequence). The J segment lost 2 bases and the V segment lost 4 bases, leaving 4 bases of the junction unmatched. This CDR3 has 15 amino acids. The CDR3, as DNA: TGTGCCAGTAGTAGTGGGACAGGGGGACCCTACGAGCAGTACTTC. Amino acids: CASSSGTGGPYEQYF.

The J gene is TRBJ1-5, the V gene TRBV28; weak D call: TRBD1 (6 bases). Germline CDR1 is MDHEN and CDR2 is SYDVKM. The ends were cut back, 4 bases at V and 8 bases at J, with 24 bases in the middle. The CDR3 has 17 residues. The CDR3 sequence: CASSSVRGGLAFKPQHF. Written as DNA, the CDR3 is TGTGCCAGCAGTTCCGTACGAGGGGGGTTGGCCTTCAAGCCCCAGCATTTT. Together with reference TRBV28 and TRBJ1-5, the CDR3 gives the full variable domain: DVKVTQSSRYLVKRTGEKVFLECVQDMDHENMFWYRQDPGLGLRLIYFSYDVKMKEKGDIPEGYSVSREKKERFSLILESASTNQTSMYLCASSSVRGGLAFKPQHFGDGTRLSIL.

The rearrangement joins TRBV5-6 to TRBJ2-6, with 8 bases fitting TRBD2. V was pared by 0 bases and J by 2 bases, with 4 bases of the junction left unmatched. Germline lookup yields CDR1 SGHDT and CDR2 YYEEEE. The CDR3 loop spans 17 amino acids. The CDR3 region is CASSLELRGAGANVLTF. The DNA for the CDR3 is TGTGCCAGCAGCTTGGAGTTGCGGGGGGCTGGGGCCAACGTCCTGACTTTC.

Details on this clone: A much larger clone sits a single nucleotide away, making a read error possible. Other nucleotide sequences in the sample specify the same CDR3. The DNA of the CDR3 is TGTGCCAGCTCACCTAACACAGATACGCAGTATTTT. Its protein product is CASSPNTDTQYF. The chain has TRBV18 and TRBJ2-3, with no clear D. CDR1 KGHSH and CDR2 LQKENI come from the germline V gene. V lost 3 bases, J lost 2 bases, and 3 bases lay in between. The CDR3 totals 12 residues.

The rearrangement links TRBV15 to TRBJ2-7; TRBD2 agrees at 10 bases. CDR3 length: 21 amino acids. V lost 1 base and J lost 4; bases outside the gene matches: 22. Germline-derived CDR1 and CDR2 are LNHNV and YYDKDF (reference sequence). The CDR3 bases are TGTGCCACCAGCAGAGGTAGCTCCCCTGAGGCTAGCGGGAGAGATTGGTACGAGCAGTACTTC. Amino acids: CATSRGSSPEASGRDWYEQYF.

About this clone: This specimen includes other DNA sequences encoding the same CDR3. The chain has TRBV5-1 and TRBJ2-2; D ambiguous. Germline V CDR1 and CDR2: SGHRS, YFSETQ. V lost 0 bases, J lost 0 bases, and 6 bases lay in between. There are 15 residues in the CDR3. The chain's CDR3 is CASSLVQTNTGELFF. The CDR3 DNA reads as TGCGCCAGCAGCTTGGTCCAGACGAACACCGGGGAGCTGTTTTTT.

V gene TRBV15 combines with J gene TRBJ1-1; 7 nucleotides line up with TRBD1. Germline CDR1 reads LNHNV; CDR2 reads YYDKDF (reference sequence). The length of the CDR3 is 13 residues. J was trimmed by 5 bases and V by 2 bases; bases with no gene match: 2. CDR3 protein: CATSRQGGTEAFF. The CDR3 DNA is TGTGCCACCAGCAGACAGGGGGGGACTGAAGCTTTCTTT. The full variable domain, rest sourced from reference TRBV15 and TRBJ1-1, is DAMVIQNPRYQVTQFGKPVTLSCSQTLNHNVMYWYQQKSSQAPKLLFHYYDKDFNNEADTPDNFQSRRPNTSFCFLDIRSPGLGDTAMYLCATSRQGGTEAFFGQGTRLTVV.

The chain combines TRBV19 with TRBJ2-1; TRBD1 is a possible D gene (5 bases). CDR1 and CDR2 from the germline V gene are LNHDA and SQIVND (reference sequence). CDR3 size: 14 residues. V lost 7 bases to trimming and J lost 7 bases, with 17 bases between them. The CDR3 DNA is TGTGCCAGTAAAACAGGATTTACGGCTAATGAGCAGTTCTTC. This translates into CASKTGFTANEQFF.

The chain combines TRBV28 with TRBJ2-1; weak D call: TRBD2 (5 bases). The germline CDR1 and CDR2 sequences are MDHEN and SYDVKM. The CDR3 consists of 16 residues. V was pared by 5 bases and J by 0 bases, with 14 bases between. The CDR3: CASSPMGGGSYNEQFF. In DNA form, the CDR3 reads TGTGCCAGCAGTCCCATGGGTGGAGGCTCCTACAATGAGCAGTTCTTC.

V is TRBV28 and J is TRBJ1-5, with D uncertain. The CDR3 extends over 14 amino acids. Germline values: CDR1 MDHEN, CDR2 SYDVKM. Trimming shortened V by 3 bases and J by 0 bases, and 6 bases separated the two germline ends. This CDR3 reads CASSLSYSNQPQHF. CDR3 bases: TGTGCCAGCAGTTTGAGCTATAGCAATCAGCCCCAGCATTTT.

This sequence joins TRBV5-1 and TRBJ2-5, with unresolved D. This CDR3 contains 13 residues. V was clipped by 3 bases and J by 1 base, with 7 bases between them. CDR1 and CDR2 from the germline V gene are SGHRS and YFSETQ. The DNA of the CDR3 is TGCGCCAGCAGCTCCGCGCCCCAAGAGACCCAGTACTTC. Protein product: CASSSAPQETQYF.

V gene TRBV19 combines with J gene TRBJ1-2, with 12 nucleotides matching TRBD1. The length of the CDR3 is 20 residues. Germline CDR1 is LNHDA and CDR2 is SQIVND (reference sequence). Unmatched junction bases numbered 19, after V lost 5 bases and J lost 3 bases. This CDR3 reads CASSVPDARDRGRGDYGYTF. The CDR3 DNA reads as TGTGCCAGTAGTGTCCCTGACGCCCGGGACAGGGGGCGAGGCGACTATGGCTACACCTTC. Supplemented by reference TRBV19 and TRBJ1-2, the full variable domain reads DGGITQSPKYLFRKEGQNVTLSCEQNLNHDAMYWYRQDPGQGLRLIYYSQIVNDFQKGDIAEGYSVSREKKESFPLTVTSAQKNPTAFYLCASSVPDARDRGRGDYGYTFGSGTRLTVV.

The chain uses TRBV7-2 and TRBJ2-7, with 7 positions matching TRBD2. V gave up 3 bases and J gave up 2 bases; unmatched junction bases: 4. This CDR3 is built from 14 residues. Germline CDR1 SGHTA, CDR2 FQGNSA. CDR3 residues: CASSFQAGPYEQYF. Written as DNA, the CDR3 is TGTGCCAGCAGCTTTCAAGCGGGGCCCTACGAGCAGTACTTC.

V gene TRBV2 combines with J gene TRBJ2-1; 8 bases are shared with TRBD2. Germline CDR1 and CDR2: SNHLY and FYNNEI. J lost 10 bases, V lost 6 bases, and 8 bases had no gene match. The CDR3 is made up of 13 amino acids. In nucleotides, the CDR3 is TGTGCCAGCAGCCTCGGACTAGCCGGAGAGCAGTTCTTC. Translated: CASSLGLAGEQFF.

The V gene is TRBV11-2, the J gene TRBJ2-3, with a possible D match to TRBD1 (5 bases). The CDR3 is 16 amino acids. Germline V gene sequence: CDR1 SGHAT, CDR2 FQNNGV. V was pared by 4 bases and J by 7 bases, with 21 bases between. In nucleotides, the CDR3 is TGTGCCAGCAGCTATAGACAGAACACATACGGATATACGCAGTATTTT. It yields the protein CASSYRQNTYGYTQYF. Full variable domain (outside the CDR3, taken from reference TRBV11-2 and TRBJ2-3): EAGVAQSPRYKIIEKRQSVAFWCNPISGHATLYWYQQILGQGPKLLIQFQNNGVVDDSQLPKDRFSAERLKGVDSTLKIQPAKLEDSAVYLCASSYRQNTYGYTQYFGPGTRLTVL.

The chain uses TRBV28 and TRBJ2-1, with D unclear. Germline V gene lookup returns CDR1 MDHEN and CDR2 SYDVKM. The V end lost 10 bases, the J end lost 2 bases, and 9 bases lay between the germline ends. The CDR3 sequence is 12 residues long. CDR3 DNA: TGTGCCACCTCGACTGCCTACAATGAGCAGTTCTTC. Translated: CATSTAYNEQFF.